A selection of T cell receptor beta chains follows, all from one sample in a study of CD8+CD57+ T cells in acquired aplastic anemia. MiXCR, applied by TCRdb to the reads, yields one record per CDR3 protein. The table lists hundreds of thousands of distinct CDR3 sequences, about two thirds of them singletons. Material for sequencing was sorted CD4+, CD8+, or CD8+CD57+ T cells (not recorded which) from PBMCs. The source is a human donor in good health, serving as a control. Both conserved end residues are part of each CDR3. The D gene is left open where the match is weak. Only some rows state a clone size, as once, few, many or a class for expanded clones.

J: TRBJ2-6
D: NA
length: 12
size: NA
V: TRBV2
CDR3: CVSRSEANVLTF
DNA: TGTGTGAGCCGTTCTGAGGCCAACGTCCTGACTTTC

J: TRBJ2-1
D: NA
length: 14
size: once
V: TRBV5-1
CDR3: CASSTRGDNDEQFF
DNA: TGCGCCAGCAGTACTAGAGGGGACAATGATGAGCAGTTCTTC

J: TRBJ2-7
D: NA
length: 15
size: NA
V: TRBV7-2
CDR3: CASSRSGPGQREQYF
DNA: TGTGCCAGCAGCCGGAGCGGACCCGGCCAGCGCGAGCAGTACTTC

J: TRBJ1-5
D: NA
length: 13
size: NA
V: TRBV29-1
CDR3: CSAAAGTNQPQHF
DNA: TGCAGTGCTGCTGCGGGGACCAATCAGCCCCAGCATTTT

J: TRBJ2-7
D: NA
length: 13
size: once
V: TRBV2
CDR3: CATSRDQGGVGYF
DNA: TGTGCCACCAGCAGAGATCAAGGAGGCGTAGGGTACTTC

J: TRBJ2-7
D: TRBD2
length: 12
size: few
V: TRBV7-2
CDR3: CASVAGAYEQYF
DNA: TGTGCCAGCGTAGCGGGAGCCTACGAGCAGTACTTC

J: TRBJ2-3
D: NA
length: 14
size: many
V: TRBV15
CDR3: CATSRDKGTDTQYF
DNA: TGTGCCACCAGCAGAGATAAGGGCACAGATACGCAGTATTTT

J: TRBJ1-2
D: NA
length: 15
size: NA
V: TRBV7-2
CDR3: CASSLAAGWIYGYTF
DNA: TGTGCCAGCAGCTTAGCCGCCGGCTGGATCTATGGCTACACCTTC

J: TRBJ2-3
D: NA
length: 12
size: NA
V: TRBV5-1
CDR3: CASSITTDTQYF
DNA: TGCGCCAGCAGTATTACCACAGATACGCAGTATTTT

J: TRBJ1-1
D: TRBD1
length: 15
size: NA
V: TRBV5-5
CDR3: CASSLTTGAGTEAFF
DNA: TGTGCCAGCAGCTTGACGACAGGGGCAGGGACTGAAGCTTTCTTT

J: TRBJ1-6
D: TRBD1
length: 14
size: NA
V: TRBV7-2
CDR3: CASSLEGQCSPLHF
DNA: TGTGCCAGCAGCTTAGAGGGACAGTGTTCACCCCTCCATTTT

J: TRBJ2-1
D: TRBD2
length: 11
size: few
V: TRBV29-1
CDR3: CSVGGRGEQFF
DNA: TGCAGCGTGGGTGGGAGGGGTGAGCAGTTCTTC

J: TRBJ2-7
D: NA
length: 15
size: once
V: TRBV2
CDR3: CASSEIRTAGNEQYF
DNA: TGTGCCAGCAGTGAAATCAGGACGGCGGGCAACGAGCAGTACTTC

J: TRBJ2-2
D: TRBD2
length: 16
size: many
V: TRBV7-2
CDR3: CASSPWTSGGTGELFF
DNA: TGTGCCAGCAGCCCCTGGACTAGCGGGGGAACCGGGGAGCTGTTTTTT

J: TRBJ2-1
D: NA
length: 14
size: NA
V: TRBV4-1
CDR3: CASSQEQSRNEQFF
DNA: TGCGCCAGCAGCCAGGAACAGAGCCGAAATGAGCAGTTCTTC

J: TRBJ1-2
D: NA
length: 15
size: many
V: TRBV7-2
CDR3: CASSLPFRGAGGYTF
DNA: TGTGCCAGCAGCTTACCATTTCGGGGGGCGGGTGGCTACACCTTC

J: TRBJ1-2
D: NA
length: 14
size: NA
V: TRBV12-3/TRBV12-4
CDR3: CASFKPDRNYGYTF
DNA: TGTGCCAGCTTTAAGCCCGACAGGAACTATGGCTACACCTTC

J: TRBJ2-7
D: NA
length: 16
size: NA
V: TRBV9
CDR3: CASSLTCGVTGNEQYF
DNA: TGTGCCAGCAGCTTAACGTGCGGGGTGACGGGCAACGAGCAGTACTTC

J: TRBJ1-2
D: NA
length: 13
size: few
V: TRBV7-2
CDR3: CASSFDSKYGYTF
DNA: TGTGCCAGCAGCTTTGACAGCAAGTATGGCTACACCTTC

J: TRBJ2-7
D: TRBD1
length: 15
size: NA
V: TRBV5-4
CDR3: CASSQGGNTSYEQYF
DNA: TGTGCCAGCAGCCAAGGGGGCAACACCTCCTACGAGCAGTACTTC

J: TRBJ2-1
D: TRBD2
length: 14
size: NA
V: TRBV5-1
CDR3: CASSLGDYEHEQFF
DNA: TGCGCCAGCAGCTTGGGGGACTACGAGCATGAGCAGTTCTTC

J: TRBJ1-6
D: NA
length: 14
size: NA
V: TRBV14
CDR3: CASSQWGGHGYTYF
DNA: TGTGCCAGCAGCCAATGGGGGGGCCATGGCTACACCTACTTT

J: TRBJ2-3
D: NA
length: 15
size: NA
V: TRBV11-3
CDR3: CASSLETRRTDTQYF
DNA: TGTGCCAGCAGCTTAGAAACCCGACGCACAGATACGCAGTATTTT

J: TRBJ2-3
D: TRBD1
length: 14
size: NA
V: TRBV18
CDR3: CASSTGGATDTQYF
DNA: TGTGCCAGCTCGACAGGGGGCGCGACAGATACGCAGTATTTT

J: TRBJ2-3
D: NA
length: 16
size: NA
V: TRBV7-9
CDR3: CASSPERTGAGDTQYF
DNA: TGTGCCAGCAGTCCCGAACGCACGGGGGCCGGGGATACGCAGTATTTT

J: TRBJ1-6
D: NA
length: 16
size: many
V: TRBV19
CDR3: CASSIGSGPLGSPLHF
DNA: TGTGCCAGTAGTATCGGCTCGGGACCTCTGGGTTCACCCCTCCACTTT

J: TRBJ2-1
D: NA
length: 12
size: once
V: TRBV29-1
CDR3: CSSGRQYNEQFF
DNA: TGCAGCAGCGGCAGGCAGTACAATGAGCAGTTCTTC

J: TRBJ2-1
D: TRBD1
length: 16
size: NA
V: TRBV6-5
CDR3: CASSPNRGGPYNEQFF
DNA: TGTGCCAGCAGTCCAAACAGGGGTGGCCCCTACAATGAGCAGTTCTTC

J: TRBJ2-2
D: NA
length: 15
size: many
V: TRBV6-6
CDR3: CASTLQPRNTGELFF
DNA: TGTGCCAGCACTCTACAACCAAGGAACACCGGGGAGCTGTTTTTT

J: TRBJ2-7
D: NA
length: 14
size: NA
V: TRBV2
CDR3: CASSRDQSSYEQYF
DNA: TGTGCCAGCAGTCGGGACCAAAGCTCCTACGAGCAGTACTTC

J: TRBJ1-2
D: NA
length: 14
size: NA
V: TRBV9
CDR3: CASSPVARHTGASF
DNA: TGTGCCAGCAGCCCCGTGGCCCGGCACACTGGAGCTTCCTTC

J: TRBJ2-2
D: NA
length: 15
size: many
V: TRBV7-3
CDR3: CASSRNGQNTGELFF
DNA: TGTGCCAGCAGCAGAAATGGACAGAACACCGGGGAGCTGTTTTTT

J: TRBJ2-3
D: NA
length: 14
size: many
V: TRBV7-6
CDR3: CASSSRLGADTQYF
DNA: TGTGCCAGCAGCTCGCGACTCGGGGCAGATACGCAGTATTTT